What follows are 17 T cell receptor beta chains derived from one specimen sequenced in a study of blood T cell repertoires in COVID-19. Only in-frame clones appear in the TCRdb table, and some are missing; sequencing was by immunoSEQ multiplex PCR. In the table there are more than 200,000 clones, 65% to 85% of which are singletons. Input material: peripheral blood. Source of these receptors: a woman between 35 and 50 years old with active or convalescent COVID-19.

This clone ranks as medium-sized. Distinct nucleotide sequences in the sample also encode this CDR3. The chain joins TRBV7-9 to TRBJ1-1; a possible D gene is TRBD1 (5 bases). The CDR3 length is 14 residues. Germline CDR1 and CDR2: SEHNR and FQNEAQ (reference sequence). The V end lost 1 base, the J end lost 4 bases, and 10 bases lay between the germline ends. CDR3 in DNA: TGTGCCAGCAGCTTAGAAGGGGTGGGCACTGAAGCTTTCTTT. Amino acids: CASSLEGVGTEAFF. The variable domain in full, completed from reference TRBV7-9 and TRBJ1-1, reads DTGVSQNPRHKITKRGQNVTFRCDPISEHNRLYWYRQTLGQGPEFLTYFQNEAQLEKSRLLSDRFSAERPKGSFSTLEIQRTEQGDSAMYLCASSLEGVGTEAFFGQGTRLTVV.

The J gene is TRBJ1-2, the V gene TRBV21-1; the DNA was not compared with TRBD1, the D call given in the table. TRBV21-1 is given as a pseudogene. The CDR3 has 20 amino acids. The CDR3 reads CASDSLGDSNTIASNYGYTF. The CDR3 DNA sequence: TGTGCCAGCGATTCTTTAGGGGACAGCAACACGATCGCTTCTAACTATGGCTACACCTTC.

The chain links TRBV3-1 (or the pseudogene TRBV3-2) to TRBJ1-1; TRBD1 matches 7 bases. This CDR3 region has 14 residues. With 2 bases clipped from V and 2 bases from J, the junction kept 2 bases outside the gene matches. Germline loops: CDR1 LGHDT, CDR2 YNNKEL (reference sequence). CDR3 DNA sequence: TGTGCCAGCAGCCAATGGACAGGAAACACTGAAGCTTTCTTT. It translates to CASSQWTGNTEAFF.

This CDR3 reads CASSLGQGYAFF. As DNA, the CDR3 is TGTGCCAGCAGTTTGGGGCAGGGGTACGCTTTCTTT. The chain employs TRBV28 and TRBJ1-1; a possible D gene is TRBD1 (6 bases). With 3 bases removed from V and 11 bases from J, the gap between germline ends came to 13 bases. CDR3 size: 12 residues. Germline CDR1 and CDR2: MDHEN and SYDVKM. Based on the CDR3 plus reference TRBV28 and TRBJ1-1, the full variable domain is DVKVTQSSRYLVKRTGEKVFLECVQDMDHENMFWYRQDPGLGLRLIYFSYDVKMKEKGDIPEGYSVSREKKERFSLILESASTNQTSMYLCASSLGQGYAFFGQGTRLTVV.

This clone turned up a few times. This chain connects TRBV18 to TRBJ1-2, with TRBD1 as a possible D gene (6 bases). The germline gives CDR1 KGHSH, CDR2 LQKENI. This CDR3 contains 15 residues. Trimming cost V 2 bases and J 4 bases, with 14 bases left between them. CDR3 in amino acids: CASSPGQGPGYGYTF. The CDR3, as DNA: TGTGCCAGCTCACCAGGGCAGGGGCCGGGCTATGGCTACACCTTC.

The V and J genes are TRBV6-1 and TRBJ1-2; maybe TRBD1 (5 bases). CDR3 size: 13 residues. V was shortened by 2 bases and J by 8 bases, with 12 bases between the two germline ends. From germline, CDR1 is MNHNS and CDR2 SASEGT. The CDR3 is CASSESLQGGYTF. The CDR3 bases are TGTGCCAGCAGTGAAAGCCTTCAGGGAGGCTACACCTTC.

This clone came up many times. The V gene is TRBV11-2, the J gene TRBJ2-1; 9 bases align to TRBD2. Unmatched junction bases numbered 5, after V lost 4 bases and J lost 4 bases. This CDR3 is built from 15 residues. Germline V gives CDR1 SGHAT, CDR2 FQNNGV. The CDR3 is CASSSAAGGYNEQFF. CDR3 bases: TGTGCCAGCAGCTCAGCAGCGGGGGGTTACAATGAGCAGTTCTTC. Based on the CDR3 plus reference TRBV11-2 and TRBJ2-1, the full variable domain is EAGVAQSPRYKIIEKRQSVAFWCNPISGHATLYWYQQILGQGPKLLIQFQNNGVVDDSQLPKDRFSAERLKGVDSTLKIQPAKLEDSAVYLCASSSAAGGYNEQFFGPGTRLTVL.

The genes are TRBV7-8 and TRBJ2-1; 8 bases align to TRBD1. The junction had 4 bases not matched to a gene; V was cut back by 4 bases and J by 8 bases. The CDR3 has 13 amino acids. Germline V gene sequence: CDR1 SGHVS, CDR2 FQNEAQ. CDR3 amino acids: CASSYATGDEQFF. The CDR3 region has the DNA TGTGCCAGCAGCTATGCGACAGGGGATGAGCAGTTCTTC.

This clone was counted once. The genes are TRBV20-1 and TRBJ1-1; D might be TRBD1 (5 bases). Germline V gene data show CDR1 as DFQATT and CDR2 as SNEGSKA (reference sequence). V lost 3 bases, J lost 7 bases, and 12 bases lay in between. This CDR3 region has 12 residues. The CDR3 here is CSASRGSGEAFF. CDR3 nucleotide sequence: TGCAGTGCTAGTAGGGGCTCGGGTGAAGCTTTCTTT.

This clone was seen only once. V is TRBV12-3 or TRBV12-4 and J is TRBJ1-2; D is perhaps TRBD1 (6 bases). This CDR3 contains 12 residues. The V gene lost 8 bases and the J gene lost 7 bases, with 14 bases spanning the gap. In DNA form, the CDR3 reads TGTGCCAGCCGGCAGGGGATTCTTGGCTACACCTTC. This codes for CASRQGILGYTF.

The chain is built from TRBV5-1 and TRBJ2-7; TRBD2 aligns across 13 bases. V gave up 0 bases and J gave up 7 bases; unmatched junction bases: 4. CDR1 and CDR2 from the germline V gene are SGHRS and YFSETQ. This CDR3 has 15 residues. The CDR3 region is CASSLELAGGPEQYF. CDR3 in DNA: TGCGCCAGCAGCTTGGAACTAGCGGGGGGGCCAGAGCAGTACTTC.

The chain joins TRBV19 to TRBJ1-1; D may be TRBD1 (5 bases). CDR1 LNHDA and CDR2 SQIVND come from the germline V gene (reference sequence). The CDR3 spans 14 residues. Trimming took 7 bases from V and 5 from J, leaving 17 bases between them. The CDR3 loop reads CASTPTQGGTEAFF. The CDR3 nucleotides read TGTGCCAGTACTCCTACGCAGGGAGGAACTGAAGCTTTCTTT.

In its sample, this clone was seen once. DNA for the CDR3: TGTGCCAGCAGGGACAGGGCTGAAAAACTGTTTTTT. Its translation is CASRDRAEKLFF. This rearrangement joins TRBV6-5 to TRBJ1-4; 8 positions match TRBD1. Looked up from germline, CDR1 is MNHEY and CDR2 is SVGAGI. V lost 6 bases, J lost 7 bases, and 1 base stayed unmatched. This CDR3 comprises 12 residues.

The CDR3 DNA follows: TGCGCCAGCAGCTTGGATAGAGGGGAGGCTGGAAACACCATATATTTT. Translated, it gives CASSLDRGEAGNTIYF. The J gene is TRBJ1-3, the V gene TRBV5-1; the D gene is possibly TRBD1 (5 bases). Trimming shortened V by 0 bases and J by 2 bases, and 12 bases separated the two germline ends. The germline V gene encodes CDR1 SGHRS and CDR2 YFSETQ. CDR3 length: 16 residues.

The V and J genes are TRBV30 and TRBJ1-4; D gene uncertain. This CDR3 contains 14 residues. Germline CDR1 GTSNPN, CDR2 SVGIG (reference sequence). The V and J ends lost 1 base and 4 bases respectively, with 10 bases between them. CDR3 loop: CAWSAARGNEKLFF. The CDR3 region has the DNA TGTGCCTGGAGTGCGGCGCGAGGTAATGAAAAACTGTTTTTT.

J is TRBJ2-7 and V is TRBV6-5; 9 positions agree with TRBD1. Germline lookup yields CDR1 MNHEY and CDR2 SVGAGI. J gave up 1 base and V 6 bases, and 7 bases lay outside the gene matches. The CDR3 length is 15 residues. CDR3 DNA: TGTGCCAGCAGCCGAGGGACAGGGCCATCCTACGAGCAGTACTTC. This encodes CASSRGTGPSYEQYF.

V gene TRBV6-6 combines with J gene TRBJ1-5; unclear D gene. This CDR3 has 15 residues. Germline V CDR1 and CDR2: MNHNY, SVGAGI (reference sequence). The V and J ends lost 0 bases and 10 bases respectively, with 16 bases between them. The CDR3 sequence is CASSYSRGGIIPQHF. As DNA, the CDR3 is TGTGCCAGCAGTTACTCACGGGGAGGAATCATACCCCAGCATTTT.